This passage covers 18 T cell receptor beta chains from one sample sequenced in a study of blood T cell repertoires in COVID-19. Some clones are missing from TCRdb's copy, which holds only in-frame ones; the method was immunoSEQ multiplex PCR. Of about 130,000 clones in the sample, 60% to 75% are singletons; the top ten hold over 1.5%. The specimen was peripheral blood. The receptors here all came from a woman aged 70-85 years with acute or convalescent COVID-19.

This clone showed up many times. The chain couples TRBV15 to TRBJ2-3, with 12 bases matching TRBD2. CDR1 LNHNV and CDR2 YYDKDF come from the germline V gene (reference sequence). V dropped 4 bases and J dropped 2; count of bases not matched to a gene: 4. This CDR3 spans 16 amino acids. CDR3 in amino acids: CATSKGLAGFTDTQYF. In DNA form, the CDR3 reads TGTGCCACCAGCAAAGGACTAGCGGGGTTCACAGATACGCAGTATTTT.

This sequence joins TRBV6-5 and TRBJ2-2, with 7 bases identical to TRBD1. Germline CDR1 reads MNHEY; CDR2 reads SVGAGI. With V trimmed by 2 bases and J by 6 bases, 6 bases remained unmatched. This CDR3 comprises 15 residues. CDR3 sequence (DNA): TGTGCCAGCAGTTACAGTTTCCAGGGGGCCGGGGAGCTGTTTTTT. It is translated as CASSYSFQGAGELFF.

This clone was picked up a small number of times. J is TRBJ1-1 and V is TRBV11-3; TRBD1 matches at 9 bases. J gave up 3 bases and V 5 bases, and 1 base lay outside the gene matches. Germline V gene lookup returns CDR1 SGHNT and CDR2 YENEEA. CDR3 length equals 13 residues. CDR3 protein: CASSRDRDTEAFF. The CDR3 DNA follows: TGTGCCAGCAGCCGGGACAGGGACACTGAAGCTTTCTTT.

The J gene is TRBJ1-5, the V gene TRBV19; D may be TRBD1 (5 bases). Germline loops: CDR1 LNHDA, CDR2 SQIVND (reference sequence). This CDR3 region has 13 residues. V lost 9 bases and J 7 bases, leaving 16 bases between the germline ends. CDR3 loop: CASNIGARQPQHF. The CDR3 DNA follows: TGTGCCAGCAATATAGGGGCCCGGCAGCCCCAGCATTTT.

The rearrangement links TRBV18 to TRBJ1-4; 9 bases fit TRBD1. The CDR3 is 14 amino acids. The germline CDR1 and CDR2 sequences are KGHSH and LQKENI. Trimming removed 3 bases from V and 8 bases from J; junction bases left unmatched: 4. Here the CDR3 reads CASSPDRGGEKLFF. The CDR3 DNA reads as TGTGCCAGCTCACCGGACAGGGGAGGCGAAAAACTGTTTTTT.

The rearrangement uses TRBV3-1 (or the pseudogene TRBV3-2) and TRBJ2-5; 7 nucleotides line up with TRBD2. V was clipped by 4 bases and J by 2 bases; unmatched bases: 7. This CDR3 is 15 amino acids long. Germline CDR1 reads LGHDT; CDR2 reads YNNKEL (reference sequence). In nucleotides, the CDR3 is TGTGCCAGCAGCCTGGGGTCTAGCGGTCAAGAGACCCAGTACTTC. This sequence encodes CASSLGSSGQETQYF.

This sequence joins TRBV5-1 and TRBJ2-1; TRBD1 might be the D (6 bases). The V end lost 1 base, the J end lost 4 bases, and 6 bases lay between the germline ends. CDR1 and CDR2 from the germline V gene are SGHRS and YFSETQ. The CDR3 loop spans 13 amino acids. CDR3 coding DNA: TGCGCCAGCAGCTTGACAGGGTACAATGAGCAGTTCTTC. This translates into CASSLTGYNEQFF.

The rearrangement links TRBV19 to TRBJ2-5; TRBD1 matches 12 bases. Germline CDR1 LNHDA, CDR2 SQIVND (reference sequence). Trimming took 9 bases from V and 4 from J; bases not matched to a gene: 9. This CDR3 region has 15 residues. For the CDR3, the DNA is TGTGCCAGCAAAGCCGGGACAGGGGGCAGAGAGACCCAGTACTTC. This encodes CASKAGTGGRETQYF.

V and J are TRBV4-1 and TRBJ1-5; D is undetermined. Deletions cut 1 base from V and 0 bases from J, with 7 bases between. Germline values: CDR1 MGHRA, CDR2 YSYEKL. This CDR3 region has 15 residues. This CDR3 reads CASSQVQNSNQPQHF. The CDR3 DNA reads as TGCGCCAGCAGCCAAGTACAGAATAGCAATCAGCCCCAGCATTTT.

The chain has TRBV19 and TRBJ2-1, with D perhaps matching TRBD2 (6 bases). V was trimmed by 7 bases and J by 7 bases, leaving 20 bases between them. The CDR3 is made up of 15 amino acids. Per the germline V gene, CDR1 is LNHDA and CDR2 is SQIVND (reference sequence). This chain's CDR3 is CASKRAGSMLNEQFF. Written as DNA, the CDR3 is TGTGCCAGTAAGCGTGCGGGGAGCATGCTTAATGAGCAGTTCTTC.

J is TRBJ2-7 and V is TRBV9; 7 positions match TRBD1. CDR3 length: 15 amino acids. V was clipped by 0 bases and J by 4 bases; unmatched bases: 7. The germline CDR1 and CDR2 sequences are SGDLS and YYNGEE. CDR3 in amino acids: CASSVGQGAVYEQYF. CDR3 DNA sequence: TGTGCCAGCAGCGTAGGACAGGGTGCGGTTTACGAGCAGTACTTC.

V is TRBV2 and J is TRBJ1-2, with D possibly TRBD1 on 6 matching bases. Trimming took off 7 bases at V and 4 bases at J, with 13 bases between the two ends. CDR1 and CDR2 (germline): SNHLY, FYNNEI. This CDR3 region has 13 residues. CDR3 sequence reads: CASKVQGSYGYTF. CDR3 DNA: TGTGCCAGCAAGGTACAGGGATCCTATGGCTACACCTTC.

The table lists this clone with a few counts. The rearrangement links TRBV18 to TRBJ1-1; unclear D gene. V lost 4 bases to trimming and J lost 3 bases, with 3 bases between them. The CDR3 covers 11 residues. The germline gives CDR1 KGHSH, CDR2 LQKENI. The chain's CDR3 is CASSLDTEAFF. The CDR3 DNA reads as TGTGCCAGCTCACTAGACACTGAAGCTTTCTTT.

This chain uses TRBV9 with TRBJ1-6, with D tentatively TRBD1 (6 bases). Deletions cut 4 bases from V and 10 bases from J, with 21 bases between. The CDR3 is 16 amino acids. From germline, CDR1 is SGDLS and CDR2 YYNGEE. CDR3 residues: CASSKDGGATRSPLHF. The CDR3, as DNA: TGTGCCAGCAGCAAAGATGGGGGCGCAACTCGGTCACCCCTCCACTTT.

The chain has TRBV3-1 (or the pseudogene TRBV3-2) and TRBJ1-5; D is uncertain. Per the germline V gene, CDR1 is LGHDT and CDR2 is YNNKEL (reference sequence). With 4 bases removed from V and 9 bases from J, the gap between germline ends came to 10 bases. This CDR3 is built from 12 residues. The CDR3 protein is CASSPRTGPQHF. CDR3 in DNA: TGTGCCAGCAGCCCACGTACGGGGCCCCAGCATTTT.

The sample holds a few counts of this clone. The CDR3 protein is CASSYTSGSSYEQYF. The CDR3 DNA reads TGTGCCAGCAGTTATACAAGCGGAAGCTCCTACGAGCAGTACTTC. The genes are TRBV27 and TRBJ2-7; D perhaps matches TRBD2 (5 bases). V was shortened by 4 bases and J by 0 bases, with 13 bases between the two germline ends. Germline CDR1 and CDR2: MNHEY and SMNVEV (reference sequence). This CDR3 region has 15 residues.

About this clone itself: One end of the junction varies from germline; a read error may be responsible. This CDR3 is also generated by other DNA sequences in the sample. The chain joins TRBV7-8 to TRBJ1-2, with 8 positions matching TRBD1. The CDR3 sequence is 15 residues long. Germline V gene data show CDR1 as SGHVS and CDR2 as FQNEAQ. The CDR3 sequence: CASSLAGTGLYGYTF. The CDR3 region has the DNA TGTGCCAGCAGCTTAGCTGGGACAGGCCTCTATGGCTACACTTTC.

CDR3 loop: CASTRGIRFESPLHF. CDR3 sequence (DNA): TGTGCCTCCACACGGGGGATTAGATTTGAATCACCCCTCCACTTT. The chain employs TRBV6-5 and TRBJ1-6; possibly TRBD1 for D (5 bases). Germline V gene data show CDR1 as MNHEY and CDR2 as SVGAGI. V was pared by 11 bases and J by 10 bases, with 24 bases between. The CDR3 contains 15 residues.